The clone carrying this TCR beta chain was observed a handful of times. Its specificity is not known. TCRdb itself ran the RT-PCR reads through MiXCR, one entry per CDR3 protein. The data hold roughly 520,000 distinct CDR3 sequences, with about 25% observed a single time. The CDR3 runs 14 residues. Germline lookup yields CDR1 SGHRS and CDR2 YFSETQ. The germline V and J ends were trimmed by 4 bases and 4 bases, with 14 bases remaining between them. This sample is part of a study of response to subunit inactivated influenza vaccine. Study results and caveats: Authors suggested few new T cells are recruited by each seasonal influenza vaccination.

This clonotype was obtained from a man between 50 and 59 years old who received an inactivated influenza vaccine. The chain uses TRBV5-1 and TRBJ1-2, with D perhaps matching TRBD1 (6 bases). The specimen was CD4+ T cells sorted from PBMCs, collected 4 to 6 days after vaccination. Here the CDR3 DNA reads TGCGCCAGCAGCCGGCCGGGACAACTCTATGGCTACACCTTC. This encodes CASSRPGQLYGYTF.